This note documents a single TCR beta chain sequence. The PCR contained 60 Vbeta and 13 Jbeta primers. The table came from immunoSEQ multiplex PCR; TCRdb's copy has only in-frame clones and leaves some out. The sample lists 150,000 to 200,000 clones, around 74% occurring once. These data belong to a study of cytomegalovirus exposure and HLA in healthy donors. For the study at large: Samples from HLA-typed donors yielded about 80 million unique TCRs in an early data release.

Sequenced material: PBMCs. The clonotype originates from a female donor in good health and CMV-seronegative.

The CDR3 reads CSAAPSYNEQFF. In DNA form, the CDR3 reads TGCAGCGCCGCGCCCTCCTACAATGAGCAGTTCTTC. V and J are TRBV29-1 and TRBJ2-1; D gene ambiguous. Germline V gives CDR1 SQVTM, CDR2 ANQGSEA. Trimming took off 7 bases at V and 0 bases at J, with 7 bases between the two ends. This CDR3 is built from 12 residues.